A single sample is the source of the 22 T cell receptor beta chains below, sequenced in a study of Siglec-9 on CD8 T cells in melanoma. Assay: immunoSEQ multiplex PCR; the TCRdb copy retains only in-frame clones and omits some. The sample consists of 30,000 to 45,000 clones, 84% of them appearing once. Material: Siglec-9- CD8+ T cells sorted from blood. All receptors derive from a human donor in good health.

This clone was detected only a few times. This sequence joins TRBV9 and TRBJ1-2, with D possibly matching TRBD1 (5 bases). The germline V gene encodes CDR1 SGDLS and CDR2 YYNGEE. V lost 0 bases and J 2 bases, leaving 8 bases between the germline ends. CDR3 length equals 14 residues. For the CDR3, the DNA is TGTGCCAGCAGCGTAGCTTCAGGGAACTATGGCTACACCTTC. Translating it yields CASSVASGNYGYTF.

The chain joins TRBV7-9 to TRBJ2-5, with 13 positions matching TRBD2. Germline values: CDR1 SEHNR, CDR2 FQNEAQ (reference sequence). The J segment lost 0 bases and the V segment lost 5 bases, leaving 6 bases of the junction unmatched. This CDR3 has 17 residues. The CDR3 DNA follows: TGTGCCAGCAGCCCCCGGACTAGCGGGGGTTACCAAGAGACCCAGTACTTC. Translation: CASSPRTSGGYQETQYF.

The chain joins TRBV10-3 to TRBJ2-2, with 9 nucleotides matching TRBD1. The CDR3 is made up of 15 amino acids. V lost 10 bases and J lost 1; bases outside the gene matches: 7. Germline CDR1 and CDR2: ENHRY and SYGVKD. The CDR3 region is CATYRDRENTGELFF. CDR3 nucleotide sequence: TGTGCCACTTACCGGGACAGGGAGAACACCGGGGAGCTGTTTTTT.

The J gene is TRBJ2-7, the V gene TRBV10-3; D is uncertain. V was shortened by 5 bases and J by 2 bases, with 7 bases between the two germline ends. This CDR3 is built from 12 residues. Germline lookup yields CDR1 ENHRY and CDR2 SYGVKD. The CDR3 spells CAISSEAYEQYF. Here the CDR3 DNA reads TGTGCCATCAGTTCCGAGGCCTACGAGCAGTACTTC.

The rearrangement links TRBV13 to TRBJ2-1; 7 positions agree with TRBD1. Germline V gene sequence: CDR1 PRHDT, CDR2 FYEKMQ (reference sequence). The J segment lost 4 bases and the V segment lost 5 bases, leaving 20 bases of the junction unmatched. There are 19 residues in the CDR3. The CDR3 nucleotides are TGTGCCAGCAGCCCACTTGGGGAAGGGGGCGCGGTTCGGTACAATGAGCAGTTCTTC. It yields the protein CASSPLGEGGAVRYNEQFF.

This sequence joins TRBV6-1 and TRBJ1-5; D ambiguous. CDR3 size: 18 residues. V was cut by 3 bases and J by 0 bases, with 18 bases left in between. Germline V gene lookup returns CDR1 MNHNS and CDR2 SASEGT. CDR3 sequence reads: CASSDGQASRYSNQPQHF. The CDR3 DNA reads TGTGCCAGCAGTGATGGCCAGGCGTCGCGTTATAGCAATCAGCCCCAGCATTTT.

The V call is TRBV27, the J call TRBJ2-5; TRBD2 might be the D (5 bases). The assigned J gene may be wrong: the sequence end matches TRBJ2-7 better. Germline values: CDR1 MNHEY, CDR2 SMNVEV (reference sequence). The length of the CDR3 is 15 residues. The CDR3 bases are TGTGCCAGCAGTTTACGTGCGGGTCGCTCCTACGAGCAGTACTTC. Amino acids: CASSLRAGRSYEQYF.

This rearrangement joins TRBV12-5 to TRBJ2-3, with TRBD2 matching 9 bases. J was trimmed by 6 bases and V by 3 bases; bases with no gene match: 16. The length of the CDR3 is 18 residues. Per the germline V gene, CDR1 is LGHNT and CDR2 is FRNRAP. This CDR3 is CASGFPNLRGGAKDTQYF. Here the CDR3 DNA reads TGTGCTAGTGGTTTTCCAAACCTCCGCGGGGGGGCCAAGGATACGCAGTATTTT.

V usage is TRBV9 and J usage is TRBJ2-1, with 8 bases identical to TRBD1. V trimming: 0 bases; J trimming: 8 bases; junction bases outside the gene matches: 10. The CDR3 loop spans 16 amino acids. Germline-derived CDR1 and CDR2 are SGDLS and YYNGEE. The CDR3 DNA sequence: TGTGCCAGCAGCGTAGCTATGCAGGGGGCAATGTATGAGCAGTTCTTC. Its protein product is CASSVAMQGAMYEQFF. Variable domain in full (rest from reference TRBV9 and TRBJ2-1): DSGVTQTPKHLITATGQRVTLRCSPRSGDLSVYWYQQSLDQGLQFLIQYYNGEERAKGNILERFSAQQFPDLHSELNLSSLELGDSALYFCASSVAMQGAMYEQFFGPGTRLTVL.

This clone showed up just once. The chain employs TRBV11-2 and TRBJ2-2, with 9 bases that match TRBD1. From germline, CDR1 is SGHAT and CDR2 FQNNGV. J was trimmed by 1 base and V by 4 bases; bases with no gene match: 1. This CDR3 has 15 residues. CDR3 region: CASSWGQGNTGELFF. The CDR3 DNA follows: TGTGCCAGCAGCTGGGGACAGGGGAACACCGGGGAGCTGTTTTTT.

J is TRBJ1-2 and V is TRBV9; D possibly corresponds to TRBD1 (5 bases). Germline CDR1 reads SGDLS; CDR2 reads YYNGEE. The CDR3 is 15 amino acids. Trimming took 4 bases from V and 4 from J, leaving 17 bases between them. The CDR3 nucleotides are TGTGCCAGCAGCCCCCCGGTAGGGACTGGCTATGGCTACACCTTC. It is translated as CASSPPVGTGYGYTF.

The chain carries TRBV4-1 and TRBJ1-2, with D possibly matching TRBD1 (5 bases). The CDR3 is made up of 13 amino acids. CDR1 is MGHRA, CDR2 YSYEKL, per germline. The ends were cut back, 7 bases at V and 5 bases at J, with 14 bases in the middle. For the CDR3, the DNA is TGCGCCAGCACCCCACGGGCAGGGTATGGCTACACCTTC. This encodes CASTPRAGYGYTF.

This clone was picked up one time. The rearrangement joins TRBV6-6 to TRBJ2-2, with D perhaps being TRBD1 or TRBD2 (5 bases each). Germline values: CDR1 MNHNY, CDR2 SVGAGI (reference sequence). The ends were cut back, 6 bases at V and 5 bases at J, with 10 bases in the middle. The CDR3 has 13 amino acids. The CDR3 DNA reads TGTGCCAGCAGCCCTGGGGGAACCGGGGAGCTGTTTTTT. Residues: CASSPGGTGELFF.

The gene calls are TRBV5-1 and TRBJ2-1; 8 bases map to TRBD2. Germline V gives CDR1 SGHRS, CDR2 YFSETQ. CDR3 length: 14 amino acids. The J segment lost 4 bases and the V segment lost 4 bases, leaving 4 bases of the junction unmatched. The CDR3, as DNA: TGCGCCAGCAGCCACGGGACTAGGTACAATGAGCAGTTCTTC. Its protein is CASSHGTRYNEQFF. Full variable domain (missing parts from reference TRBV5-1 and TRBJ2-1): KAGVTQTPRYLIKTRGQQVTLSCSPISGHRSVSWYQQTPGQGLQFLFEYFSETQRNKGNFPGRFSGRQFSNSRSEMNVSTLELGDSALYLCASSHGTRYNEQFFGPGTRLTVL.

The V and J genes are TRBV7-3 and TRBJ2-2; 8 bases align to TRBD1. This CDR3 is built from 16 residues. The V and J ends lost 5 bases and 7 bases, in that order; junction bases with no gene match: 12. CDR1 and CDR2 from the germline V gene are SGHTA and FQGTGA. The CDR3, as DNA: TGTGCCAGCAGCCTCGGGACAGGACTTGAACTCGGGGAGCTGTTTTTT. Its translation is CASSLGTGLELGELFF. Full variable domain (remainder filled in from reference TRBV7-3 and TRBJ2-2): GAGVSQTPSNKVTEKGKYVELRCDPISGHTALYWYRQSLGQGPEFLIYFQGTGAADDSGLPNDRFFAVRPEGSVSTLKIQRTERGDSAVYLCASSLGTGLELGELFFGEGSRLTVL.

The chain is built from TRBV5-6 and TRBJ1-3; D remains unclear. Germline CDR1 is SGHDT and CDR2 is YYEEEE. V was cut by 4 bases and J by 4 bases, with 6 bases left in between. This CDR3 comprises 12 residues. CDR3 loop: CASSLGGNTIYF. The CDR3 nucleotides read TGTGCCAGCAGCCTAGGGGGAAACACCATATATTTT.

The chain recombines TRBV28 with TRBJ2-2, with no clear D. Trimming pared 3 bases from V and 6 bases from J, leaving 8 bases between. Per the germline V gene, CDR1 is MDHEN and CDR2 is SYDVKM. The CDR3 is 13 amino acids. The CDR3 DNA reads as TGTGCCAGCAGTTTCGTTTTCGCCGGGGAGCTGTTTTTT. Amino acid sequence: CASSFVFAGELFF. Variable domain in full (rest from reference TRBV28 and TRBJ2-2): DVKVTQSSRYLVKRTGEKVFLECVQDMDHENMFWYRQDPGLGLRLIYFSYDVKMKEKGDIPEGYSVSREKKERFSLILESASTNQTSMYLCASSFVFAGELFFGEGSRLTVL.

This sequence joins TRBV11-2 and TRBJ2-5; 9 nucleotides match TRBD1. Losses at the gene ends were 2 bases for V and 4 bases for J; bases not matched to a gene: 5. CDR3 length: 15 amino acids. Germline CDR1 is SGHAT and CDR2 is FQNNGV. CDR3 protein: CASSLRTGEGETQYF. CDR3 nucleotides: TGTGCCAGCAGCTTACGGACAGGGGAAGGAGAGACCCAGTACTTC.

The V call is TRBV19, the J call TRBJ1-2; 7 bases line up with TRBD1. Germline lookup yields CDR1 LNHDA and CDR2 SQIVND (reference sequence). This CDR3 is built from 16 residues. V gave up 7 bases and J gave up 4 bases; unmatched junction bases: 15. CDR3 nucleotides: TGTGCCAGTAAAAAGGCGGGCCGGGACAGAATCTATGGCTACACCTTC. This translates into CASKKAGRDRIYGYTF.

The chain employs TRBV2 and TRBJ2-7; TRBD1 agrees at 8 bases. The germline V gene encodes CDR1 SNHLY and CDR2 FYNNEI. CDR3 length: 14 amino acids. V lost 3 bases, J lost 6 bases, and 7 bases stayed unmatched. Written as DNA, the CDR3 is TGTGCCAGCAGTGAGGGGACAGGCACCCTCGAGCAGTACTTC. Translating gives CASSEGTGTLEQYF.

The chain couples TRBV28 to TRBJ1-5; D is unclear. Trimming pared 3 bases from V and 4 bases from J, leaving 16 bases between. The CDR3 has 16 amino acids. Germline assignment: CDR1 MDHEN and CDR2 SYDVKM. CDR3 in DNA: TGTGCCAGCAGTTTTGATATTGGATTTTTTAATCAGCCCCAGCATTTT. Its translation: CASSFDIGFFNQPQHF.

Only a few counts were recorded for this clone. The V call is TRBV4-1, the J call TRBJ1-1, with TRBD1 matching 7 bases. There are 16 residues in the CDR3. V lost 2 bases, J lost 5 bases, and 11 bases stayed unmatched. CDR1 and CDR2 from the germline V gene are MGHRA and YSYEKL. The CDR3 sequence is CASSQTPTGRGTEAFF. Here the CDR3 DNA reads TGCGCCAGCAGCCAAACACCGACAGGGAGGGGGACTGAAGCTTTCTTT.